These 10 T cell receptor beta chains were sequenced from one sample in a study of blood T cell repertoires in COVID-19. Sequencing used immunoSEQ multiplex PCR; TCRdb keeps in-frame clones, though not all of them. The table includes roughly 190,000 clones, about 80% detected once. The sample taken for sequencing was peripheral blood. All receptors derive from a man between 60 and 70 years old with acute or convalescent COVID-19.

To note about this clone: This CDR3 is also generated by other DNA sequences in the sample. The rearrangement links TRBV27 to TRBJ1-5; D is ambiguous. In germline, CDR1 is MNHEY, CDR2 SMNVEV (reference sequence). V lost 3 bases and J lost 0, with 6 bases in between. The CDR3 contains 14 residues. CDR3 nucleotides: TGTGCCAGCAGTTTTCGGGGTAGCAATCAGCCCCAGCATTTT. The encoded protein is CASSFRGSNQPQHF.

J is TRBJ2-5 and V is TRBV5-5; D gene ambiguous. CDR1 SGHKS and CDR2 YYEKEE come from the germline V gene (reference sequence). The CDR3 sequence is 15 residues long. V lost 4 bases and J lost 4, with 17 bases in between. The CDR3 region is CASSPHTQEGETQYF. The CDR3 bases are TGTGCCAGCAGCCCTCACACCCAGGAAGGAGAGACCCAGTACTTC.

This rearrangement joins TRBV2 to TRBJ1-4; 10 positions match TRBD1. Looked up from germline, CDR1 is SNHLY and CDR2 is FYNNEI. CDR3 size: 16 residues. V was clipped by 7 bases and J by 4 bases; unmatched bases: 9. The CDR3 is CASTDRGQGFNEKLFF. As DNA, the CDR3 is TGTGCCAGCACCGACAGGGGGCAGGGGTTTAATGAAAAACTGTTTTTT.

The J gene is TRBJ1-2, the V gene TRBV24-1, with TRBD1 as a possible D gene (6 bases). Looked up from germline, CDR1 is KGHDR and CDR2 is SFDVKD. V was pared by 12 bases and J by 0 bases, with 25 bases between. CDR3 size: 17 residues. The CDR3 reads CAPHPGDNLRPNYGYTF. The CDR3 nucleotides are TGTGCCCCTCACCCCGGGGACAACCTACGGCCTAACTATGGCTACACCTTC.

The chain joins TRBV29-1 to TRBJ2-3; D ambiguous. The CDR3 loop spans 14 amino acids. Germline V gives CDR1 SQVTM, CDR2 ANQGSEA. Trimming took 7 bases from V and 0 from J, leaving 14 bases between them. CDR3 amino acids: CSERVLESTDTQYF. The CDR3, as DNA: TGCAGCGAGAGAGTACTGGAGAGCACAGATACGCAGTATTTT.

The V and J genes are TRBV21-1 and TRBJ2-7; the tabulated D call, TRBD2, remains unverified against the DNA. TRBV21-1 is a recognized pseudogene. The length of the CDR3 is 16 residues. The CDR3 is CASTSGGRGATYEQYF. The CDR3 DNA reads TGTGCCAGTACCTCCGGTGGTCGGGGGGCCACTTACGAGCAGTACTTC.

This clone was counted a single time. The chain has TRBV7-9 and TRBJ1-1; 9 bases match TRBD1. The J segment lost 4 bases and the V segment lost 4 bases, leaving 4 bases of the junction unmatched. Germline V gene lookup returns CDR1 SEHNR and CDR2 FQNEAQ (reference sequence). The CDR3 extends over 14 amino acids. CDR3 sequence: CASSSYRGPTEAFF. CDR3 DNA sequence: TGTGCCAGCAGCTCATACAGGGGGCCCACTGAAGCTTTCTTT.

The CDR3 here is CASSQTGILTDTQYF. Written as DNA, the CDR3 is TGTGCCAGCAGCCAGACAGGCATCCTCACAGATACGCAGTATTTT. The genes are TRBV27 and TRBJ2-3; D is possibly TRBD1 (6 bases). The germline gives CDR1 MNHEY, CDR2 SMNVEV (reference sequence). The CDR3 sequence is 15 residues long. The ends were cut back, 6 bases at V and 2 bases at J, with 15 bases in the middle.

The V call is TRBV29-1, the J call TRBJ2-5; 11 bases line up with TRBD1. CDR1 SQVTM and CDR2 ANQGSEA come from the germline V gene. This CDR3 has 13 amino acids. V was clipped by 7 bases and J by 7 bases; unmatched bases: 8. The CDR3 sequence: CSGWTGGEATQYF. The CDR3 DNA reads TGCAGCGGTTGGACAGGGGGCGAGGCGACCCAGTACTTC.

The chain recombines TRBV2 with TRBJ2-2, with a weak D call TRBD2 (6 bases). Between the trimmed V and J ends, which lost 6 bases and 0 bases, there was a span of 8 bases. The CDR3 spans 14 residues. Germline assignment: CDR1 SNHLY and CDR2 FYNNEI. The CDR3 DNA reads as TGTGCCAGCAGGGAGGGGACGAACACCGGGGAGCTGTTTTTT. Translation: CASREGTNTGELFF.